These T cell receptor beta chains were read from a single sample in a study of long-term antiretroviral therapy in people with HIV. The method was immunoSEQ multiplex PCR; TCRdb's version includes in-frame clones alone and lacks a portion of them. The table shows around 20,000 clones, with less than 85% occurring only once. Sequenced here: unsorted PBMCs, sampled at the start of antiretroviral therapy, before treatment. These receptors were collected from a man in his late teens or twenties with HIV. CDR3s include the opening cysteine and the closing phenylalanine or tryptophan. A D gene is named only where the DNA matches it firmly. Size is omitted from some rows. Given values are once, few, many or a class for expanded clones.

j_gene,d_gene,abundance,v_gene,CDR3nt,CDR3aa
TRBJ1-1,NA,once,TRBV14,TGTGCCAGCAGCCAAGATGTGGGGTATCCTGAAGCTTTCTTT,CASSQDVGYPEAFF
TRBJ2-3,NA,NA,TRBV9,TGTGCCAGCAGCGTAGAGGGAAGGACAGATACGCAGTATTTT,CASSVEGRTDTQYF
TRBJ2-7,NA,NA,TRBV6-6,TGTGCCAGCAGTTACGGGGGTAGCGGATACGAGCAGTACTTC,CASSYGGSGYEQYF
TRBJ1-5,NA,NA,TRBV6-5,TGTGCCAGCAGTTACTCAGCGAATCAGCCCCAGCATTTT,CASSYSANQPQHF
TRBJ2-7,NA,NA,TRBV12-1,TGTGCCAGCCCTATGGACGCCTCCTACGAGCAGTACTTC,CASPMDASYEQYF
TRBJ2-7,TRBD1,few,TRBV29-1,TGCAGCGTGGGGGCGACAGGGGGCGTTCTCTACGAGCAGTACTTC,CSVGATGGVLYEQYF
TRBJ1-5,TRBD1,NA,TRBV10-1,TGCGCCAGCAGTGAAGGGGGCGATCAGCCCCAGCATTTT,CASSEGGDQPQHF
TRBJ2-1,TRBD2,NA,TRBV7-8,TGTGCCAGCAGCTTAGTAGCGGGAGGGGGCGATGAGCAGTTCTTC,CASSLVAGGGDEQFF
TRBJ2-1,NA,NA,TRBV4-1,TGCGCCAGCAGCTCACTAAACAATGAGCAGTTCTTC,CASSSLNNEQFF
TRBJ2-5,TRBD2,NA,TRBV5-1,TGCGCCAGCAGCCCAACTAGCGGGAGTGAACGAAAGACCCAGTACTTC,CASSPTSGSERKTQYF
TRBJ2-1,NA,once,TRBV5-4,TGTGCCAGCAGCTTCGGCGGGTTCTCCTACAATGAGCAGTTCTTC,CASSFGGFSYNEQFF
TRBJ1-1,NA,NA,TRBV5-4,TGTGCCAGCAGCTTGGACGGGGCTTGGACTGAAGCTTTCTTT,CASSLDGAWTEAFF
TRBJ2-7,NA,once,TRBV5-4,TGTGCCAGCCACCGGGACTCCTACGAGCAGTACTTC,CASHRDSYEQYF
TRBJ2-1,NA,NA,TRBV5-1,TGCGCCAGCAGCTTGCTTCCAGTATCCTACAATGAGCAGTTCTTC,CASSLLPVSYNEQFF
TRBJ2-7,TRBD2,NA,TRBV28,TGTGCCGGTGCCGGGACTAGCGGGAGCCCCTACGAGCAGTACTTC,CAGAGTSGSPYEQYF
TRBJ2-3,NA,NA,TRBV27,TGTGCCAGCAGTTTATTGTTGACTGGCAGCGAAGTATGGGATACGCAGTATTTT,CASSLLLTGSEVWDTQYF
TRBJ2-1,NA,NA,TRBV7-2,TGTGCCAGCAGCTTAGATAGGGGGGGAGAGCAGTTCTTC,CASSLDRGGEQFF
TRBJ2-7,NA,NA,TRBV28,TGTGCCAGCAGTTTATCAGGCCACGAGCAGTACTTC,CASSLSGHEQYF
TRBJ1-2,NA,NA,TRBV9,TGTGCCAGCAGCGATAACTATGGCTACACCTTC,CASSDNYGYTF
TRBJ2-4,TRBD1,NA,TRBV20-1,TGCAGTCAACAGGGGATGGACATTCAGTACTTC,CSQQGMDIQYF
TRBJ2-3,TRBD2,NA,TRBV11-2,TGTGCCAGCAGCACCACCGGGACTAGCGGCACAGATACGCAGTATTTT,CASSTTGTSGTDTQYF
TRBJ2-1,NA,NA,TRBV7-2,TGTGCCAGCAGCTTAGCTAAGGTAAATGAGCAGTTCTTC,CASSLAKVNEQFF
TRBJ2-7,NA,NA,TRBV28,TGTGCCAGCAGCCCTGAGGCGATTATAACCTACGAGCAGTACTTC,CASSPEAIITYEQYF
TRBJ1-4,NA,NA,TRBV9,TGTGCCAGCAGCGCCTGGGACCGACCCAATGAAAAACTGTTTTTT,CASSAWDRPNEKLFF
TRBJ1-5,NA,NA,TRBV18,TGTGCCAGCTCACCACAGGCAGGGCACTATAGCAATCAGCCCCAGCATTTT,CASSPQAGHYSNQPQHF
TRBJ2-1,NA,NA,TRBV19,TGTGCCAGTAGTATTTTCCCCGGTGTGGGGAACAATGAGCAGTTCTTC,CASSIFPGVGNNEQFF
TRBJ2-7,TRBD2,NA,TRBV11-2,TGTGCCAGCAGCCCCCCTAGCGGACTATCCTACGAGCAGTACTTC,CASSPPSGLSYEQYF
TRBJ2-1,TRBD2,NA,TRBV5-1,TGCGCCAGCAGCTACCCGGGGGGGTCTGAGCAGTTCTTC,CASSYPGGSEQFF
TRBJ1-4,NA,NA,TRBV5-4,TGTGCCAGCAGCTTAAATCGGGCAGTTAATGAAAAACTGTTTTTT,CASSLNRAVNEKLFF
TRBJ2-5,NA,NA,TRBV7-2,TGTGCCAGCCGCCGATCTCGTGGGGGGCTGAAGACCCAGTACTTC,CASRRSRGGLKTQYF
TRBJ2-3,TRBD2,NA,TRBV10-2,TGCGCCACCAAAGGGAGAACTAGCGGGAAAAACACAGATACGCAGTATTTT,CATKGRTSGKNTDTQYF
TRBJ2-1,NA,NA,TRBV5-1,TGCGCCAGCAGCCGAGGGAATGAGCAGTTCTTC,CASSRGNEQFF
TRBJ2-3,NA,once,TRBV4-3,TGCGCCAGCAGCCAAGCAGGGCCTAGCACAGATACGCAGTATTTT,CASSQAGPSTDTQYF
TRBJ1-1,NA,few,TRBV19,TGTGCCAGTAGTATAGGGGGCAGTTTCACTGAAGCTTTCTTT,CASSIGGSFTEAFF
TRBJ1-4,TRBD1,once,TRBV6-5,TGTGCCAGCAGGGACAGGGCGTCTAATGAAAAACTGTTTTTT,CASRDRASNEKLFF
TRBJ2-5,TRBD2,NA,TRBV19,TGTGCCAGTAGTATCGGGCGGGAGCCGGGGACCCAGTACTTC,CASSIGREPGTQYF
TRBJ2-4,NA,NA,TRBV7-2,TGTGCCAGCAGCTTAGCGGGAAGGACCAAAAACATTCAGTACTTC,CASSLAGRTKNIQYF
TRBJ2-5,TRBD2,NA,TRBV10-2,TGCGCCAGCAGTGATGGTTCGGGAGGGTCGGGGACCCAGTACTTC,CASSDGSGGSGTQYF
TRBJ2-7,TRBD2,NA,TRBV10-3,TGTGCCATCAGTGAGTTTCGGACTAGCGGATACGAGCAGTACTTC,CAISEFRTSGYEQYF
TRBJ2-5,TRBD1,NA,TRBV11-2,TGTGCCAGCAGCTTTTCTCGGGACAGGTTGGAGACCCAGTACTTC,CASSFSRDRLETQYF
TRBJ1-2,TRBD1,NA,TRBV28,TGTGCCAGCGGAGTTCACTCGGGACAGGGCTATGGCTACACCTTC,CASGVHSGQGYGYTF
TRBJ2-4,NA,few,TRBV19,TGTGCCAGCACGGCGGCAGGGTTCCAAAACATTCAGTACTTC,CASTAAGFQNIQYF
TRBJ2-7,NA,NA,TRBV2,TGTGCCAGCAGTGAACTTGCCAGGGTCTACGAGCAGTACTTC,CASSELARVYEQYF
TRBJ2-7,NA,NA,TRBV4-3,TGCGCCAGCAGCCCCTCGACGGGAGAAGGATCCTACGAGCAGTACTTC,CASSPSTGEGSYEQYF
TRBJ2-1,NA,NA,TRBV18,TGTGCCAGCTCACCCCCCGACCCCCGTTACTACAATGAGCAGTTCTTC,CASSPPDPRYYNEQFF
TRBJ2-5,NA,NA,TRBV29-1,TGCAGCGTTGTGGTGGGAGAGACCCAGTACTTC,CSVVVGETQYF
TRBJ2-1,NA,NA,TRBV29-1,TGCAGCGTCGCCGGGACAACTTCCAATGAGCAGTTCTTC,CSVAGTTSNEQFF
TRBJ2-2,TRBD1,NA,TRBV27,TGTGCCAGCGGCCCCGGACAGGGGTCTCCCGGGGAGCTGTTTTTT,CASGPGQGSPGELFF
TRBJ1-1,TRBD1,NA,TRBV5-4,TGTGCCAGCAGCTTGGACAGGGGAGACACTGAAGCTTTCTTT,CASSLDRGDTEAFF